Sequencing of this T cell receptor (beta chain) was carried out in a study of blood T cell repertoires in COVID-19. About the study: Sites across the United States, Italy and Spain contributed samples from acute and convalescent COVID-19. The analysed material was cDNA or gDNA that came from T cells, B-cell-depleted T cells, or PBMCs.

V lost 1 base, J lost 2 bases, and 7 bases lay in between. Germline lookup yields CDR1 SGHNT and CDR2 YYREEE (reference sequence). The CDR3 runs 14 residues. In the original workflow: Using reference gene primer amplification, nucleated cell counts were estimated. The table came from immunoSEQ multiplex PCR; TCRdb's copy has only in-frame clones and leaves some out. V, J and clone size are taken as reported in that table, and D and trimming were inferred from the DNA itself. The repertoire holds approximately 120,000 clones, with 92% as singletons. The clonotype originates from a man in his fifties or sixties with COVID-19, enrolled during active disease. Sequenced: peripheral blood. The chain uses TRBV5-4 and TRBJ2-1, with a weak D call TRBD1 (6 bases). CDR3 in DNA: TGTGCCAGCAGCTTGTGGGGGCCCTACAATGAGCAGTTCTTC. Amino acid sequence: CASSLWGPYNEQFF.